The T cell receptor (beta chain) under discussion was sequenced for a study of beta chain features in type 1 diabetes. After removal of 5 bases from V and 4 bases from J, the junction contained 4 bases not matched to a gene. CDR1 is SEHNR and CDR2 is FQNEAQ in the germline V gene (reference sequence). This CDR3 contains 13 residues. Every isolated RNA sample was fully reverse transcribed, so sequencing captured expressed TCRB transcripts. The protocol was immunoSEQ multiplex PCR, while the TCRdb copy is restricted to in-frame clones and leaves out a portion. The table shows 900,000 or so clones, with roughly 17% occurring only once.

The chain recombines TRBV7-9 with TRBJ1-2; 7 nucleotides align to TRBD1. The sequence derives from a woman younger than 30 in good health. The specimen sequenced was naive CD4+ T cells from blood. The CDR3 protein is CASSRDSLYGYTF. The CDR3 region has the DNA TGTGCCAGCAGCCGGGACAGCCTCTATGGCTACACCTTC. The full variable domain, rest sourced from reference TRBV7-9 and TRBJ1-2, is DTGVSQNPRHKITKRGQNVTFRCDPISEHNRLYWYRQTLGQGPEFLTYFQNEAQLEKSRLLSDRFSAERPKGSFSTLEIQRTEQGDSAMYLCASSRDSLYGYTFGSGTRLTVV.